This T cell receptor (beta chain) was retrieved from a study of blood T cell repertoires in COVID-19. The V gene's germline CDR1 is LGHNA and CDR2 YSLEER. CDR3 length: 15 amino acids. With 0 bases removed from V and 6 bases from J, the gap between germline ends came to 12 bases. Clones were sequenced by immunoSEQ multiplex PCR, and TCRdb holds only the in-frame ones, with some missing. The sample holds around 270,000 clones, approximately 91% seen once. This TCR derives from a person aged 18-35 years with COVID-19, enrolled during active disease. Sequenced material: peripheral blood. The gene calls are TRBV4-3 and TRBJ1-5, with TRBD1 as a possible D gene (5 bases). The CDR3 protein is CASSQEVTVSQPQHF. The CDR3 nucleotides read TGCGCCAGCAGCCAAGAGGTGACAGTGAGTCAGCCCCAGCATTTT.